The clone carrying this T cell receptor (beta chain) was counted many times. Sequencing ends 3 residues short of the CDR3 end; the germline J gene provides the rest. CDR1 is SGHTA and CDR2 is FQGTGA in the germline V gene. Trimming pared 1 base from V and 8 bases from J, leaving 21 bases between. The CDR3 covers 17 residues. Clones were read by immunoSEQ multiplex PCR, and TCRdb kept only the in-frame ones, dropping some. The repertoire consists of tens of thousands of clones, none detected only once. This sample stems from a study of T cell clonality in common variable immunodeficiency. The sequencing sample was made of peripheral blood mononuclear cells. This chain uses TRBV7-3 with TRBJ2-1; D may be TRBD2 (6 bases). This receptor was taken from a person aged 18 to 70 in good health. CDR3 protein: CASSLSHGGKRGDEQFF. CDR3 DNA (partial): TGTGCCAGCAGCTTAAGTCACGGCGGGAAGCGTGGGGATGAG.